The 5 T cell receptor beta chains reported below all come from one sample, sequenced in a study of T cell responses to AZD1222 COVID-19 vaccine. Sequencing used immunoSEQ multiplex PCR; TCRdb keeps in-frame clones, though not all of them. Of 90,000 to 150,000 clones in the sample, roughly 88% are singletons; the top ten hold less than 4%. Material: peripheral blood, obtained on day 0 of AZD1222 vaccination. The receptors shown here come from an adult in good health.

The CDR3 DNA reads as TGCGCCAGCAGCCAAGGTGGTGGCCTCAGTTACGAGCAGTACTTC. As protein: CASSQGGGLSYEQYF. The chain uses TRBV4-3 and TRBJ2-7; D is ambiguous. The germline V gene has CDR1 LGHNA and CDR2 YSLEER. The CDR3 is 15 residues long. Trimming shortened V by 1 base and J by 4 bases, and 14 bases separated the two germline ends.

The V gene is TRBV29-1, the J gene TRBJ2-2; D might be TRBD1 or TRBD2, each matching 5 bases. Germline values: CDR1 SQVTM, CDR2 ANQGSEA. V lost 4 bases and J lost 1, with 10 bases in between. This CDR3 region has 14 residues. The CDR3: CSVGGTGNTGELFF. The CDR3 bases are TGCAGCGTTGGGGGGACGGGGAACACCGGGGAGCTGTTTTTT.

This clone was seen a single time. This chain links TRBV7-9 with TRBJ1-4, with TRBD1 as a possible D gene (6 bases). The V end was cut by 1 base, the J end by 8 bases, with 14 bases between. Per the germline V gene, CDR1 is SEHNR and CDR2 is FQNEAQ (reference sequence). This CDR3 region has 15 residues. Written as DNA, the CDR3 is TGTGCCAGCAGCTTAGAACGACAGGACGGGGAAAAACTGTTTTTT. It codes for CASSLERQDGEKLFF.

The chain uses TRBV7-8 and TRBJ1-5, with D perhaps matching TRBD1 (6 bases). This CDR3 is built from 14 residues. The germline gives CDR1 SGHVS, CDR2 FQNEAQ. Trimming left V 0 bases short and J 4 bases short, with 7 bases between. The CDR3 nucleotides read TGTGCCAGCAGCTTAGCGCAGGGGAATCAGCCCCAGCATTTT. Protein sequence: CASSLAQGNQPQHF.

The CDR3 loop is CASSQEETLTEAFF. The CDR3, as DNA: TGCGCCAGCAGCCAAGAAGAGACACTCACTGAAGCTTTCTTT. The rearrangement links TRBV4-1 to TRBJ1-1, with D hard to call. The CDR3 spans 14 residues. Germline values: CDR1 MGHRA, CDR2 YSYEKL. The V and J ends lost 0 bases and 4 bases respectively, with 9 bases between them.